This T cell receptor (beta chain) comes out of a study of blood T cell repertoires in COVID-19. Using immunoSEQ multiplex PCR, the repertoire was profiled, and TCRdb retains in-frame clones only, with some absent. The data contain about 130,000 clones, 75% to 90% of them singletons. The sequence derives from a human donor in a cohort sampled during active COVID-19. The sample consisted of peripheral blood.

The CDR3 region is CASSESGYTDTQYF. Here the CDR3 DNA reads TGTGCCAGCAGTGAATCAGGGTATACAGATACGCAGTATTTT. The chain has TRBV6-1 and TRBJ2-3; D perhaps matches TRBD1 (5 bases). Trimming took off 2 bases at V and 3 bases at J, with 9 bases between the two ends. CDR3 length equals 14 residues. CDR1 is MNHNS and CDR2 is SASEGT in the germline V gene.